The next 10 T cell receptor beta chains were all read from a single sample in a study of blood T cells in healthy people across ages. A sample-barcoded 5' primer and a J-beta primer mix were used in a second PCR of about 6 to 12 cycles. TCRdb processed the 5' RACE reads anew with MiXCR; each CDR3 protein has one entry. The sample gives some 760,000 distinct CDR3 sequences, 20% to 25% of which show up once; 9.4% is in the top ten. This sample also appeared in a second study, on T cells of mothers and their children.

The sample consisted of blood. The receptors shown here come from a boy aged 10-17 years in good health.

In this sample, this clonotype turned up a few times. The rearrangement links TRBV5-1 to TRBJ2-7; perhaps D is TRBD1 or TRBD2 (5 bases each). This CDR3 contains 15 residues. Germline values: CDR1 SGHRS, CDR2 YFSETQ. Trimming shortened V by 5 bases and J by 2 bases, and 17 bases separated the two germline ends. The CDR3 DNA is TGCGCCAGCAGGCCCAGAGGGACGGAACCCTACGAGCAGTACGTC. Translation: CASRPRGTEPYEQYV.

The CDR3 loop reads CAISALADSYEQYF. DNA for the CDR3: TGTGCCATCAGTGCCCTAGCGGACTCCTACGAGCAGTACTTC. V and J are TRBV10-3 and TRBJ2-7; 7 bases agree with TRBD2. J gave up 0 bases and V 4 bases, and 3 bases lay outside the gene matches. The germline V gene has CDR1 ENHRY and CDR2 SYGVKD. The CDR3 consists of 14 residues.

This clonotype was seen a handful of times. The chain is built from TRBV20-1 and TRBJ2-7; perhaps TRBD2 as D (6 bases). V lost 3 bases and J 1 base, leaving 10 bases between the germline ends. The CDR3 length is 13 residues. From germline, CDR1 is DFQATT and CDR2 SNEGSKA (reference sequence). CDR3 residues: CSASHGSSYEQYF. CDR3 nucleotide sequence: TGCAGTGCTAGTCACGGGAGTTCCTACGAGCAGTACTTC.

A few counts support this clonotype. CDR3 loop: CASSLGDGEGEQYF. The CDR3 nucleotides read TGTGCCAGCAGTTTGGGGGACGGAGAAGGCGAGCAGTACTTC. This sequence joins TRBV12-3 or TRBV12-4 and TRBJ2-7; either TRBD1 or TRBD2 may fit D (5 bases each). The length of the CDR3 is 14 residues. Trimming left V 3 bases short and J 6 bases short, with 15 bases between.

This clonotype has just a few counts. The rearrangement links TRBV3-1 to TRBJ2-2, with TRBD2 identical over 8 bases. This CDR3 contains 16 residues. Germline CDR1 reads LGHDT; CDR2 reads YNNKEL (reference sequence). The V segment lost 4 bases and the J segment 1 base; nucleotides outside the gene matches: 5. DNA of the CDR3: TGTGCCAGCAGCCGAAGCGGGGGTCAGAACACCGGGGAGCTGTTTTTT. This codes for CASSRSGGQNTGELFF.

This clonotype was seen a handful of times. V is TRBV3-1 and J is TRBJ2-5; the D is unclear. Trimming took 3 bases from V and 0 from J, leaving 5 bases between them. This CDR3 comprises 13 residues. Looked up from germline, CDR1 is LGHDT and CDR2 is YNNKEL (reference sequence). CDR3 region: CASSQKYQETQYF. The CDR3 coding sequence is TGTGCCAGCAGCCAGAAGTACCAAGAGACCCAGTACTTC.

Note on this clonotype: At one boundary the junction diverges from the germline segment, which might be a read error. V usage is TRBV29-1 and J usage is TRBJ2-5; D is unclear. The CDR3 is 10 amino acids. Germline values: CDR1 SQVTM, CDR2 ANQGSEA. The CDR3 spells CGVVQETQYF. The CDR3 bases are TGCGGCGTAGTCCAAGAGACCCAGTACTTC.

The rearrangement uses TRBV5-1 and TRBJ2-5, with D uncertain. The V gene lost 9 bases and the J gene lost 2 bases, with 14 bases spanning the gap. Per germline, CDR1 SGHRS and CDR2 YFSETQ. This CDR3 contains 13 residues. The CDR3 DNA reads TGCGCCATCAAAAGACCTGTTCAAGAGACCCAGTACTTC. Translating gives CAIKRPVQETQYF.

The chain has TRBV2 and TRBJ2-1, with D possibly called TRBD1 or TRBD2 (5 bases each). CDR1 is SNHLY and CDR2 is FYNNEI in the germline V gene. The CDR3 totals 13 residues. V dropped 8 bases and J dropped 8 bases, with 16 bases sitting between them. The CDR3 spells CASSTGPGDEQFF. The CDR3 region has the DNA TGTGCCAGCTCGACGGGACCCGGGGATGAGCAGTTCTTC. The whole variable domain, remainder taken from reference TRBV2 and TRBJ2-1, is EPEVTQTPSHQVTQMGQEVILRCVPISNHLYFYWYRQILGQKVEFLVSFYNNEISEKSEIFDDQFSVERPDGSNFTLKIRSTKLEDSAMYFCASSTGPGDEQFFGPGTRLTVL.

The rearrangement joins TRBV7-9 to TRBJ2-5, with 12 bases fitting TRBD2. The better agreement between TRBJ2-1 and the DNA end casts doubt on the J call. This CDR3 spans 16 amino acids. CDR1 SEHNR and CDR2 FQNEAQ come from the germline V gene (reference sequence). In DNA form, the CDR3 reads TGTGCCAGCAGCTTGCTAGCGGGGGGGGTCTACAATGAGCAGTTCTTC. Translated: CASSLLAGGVYNEQFF.